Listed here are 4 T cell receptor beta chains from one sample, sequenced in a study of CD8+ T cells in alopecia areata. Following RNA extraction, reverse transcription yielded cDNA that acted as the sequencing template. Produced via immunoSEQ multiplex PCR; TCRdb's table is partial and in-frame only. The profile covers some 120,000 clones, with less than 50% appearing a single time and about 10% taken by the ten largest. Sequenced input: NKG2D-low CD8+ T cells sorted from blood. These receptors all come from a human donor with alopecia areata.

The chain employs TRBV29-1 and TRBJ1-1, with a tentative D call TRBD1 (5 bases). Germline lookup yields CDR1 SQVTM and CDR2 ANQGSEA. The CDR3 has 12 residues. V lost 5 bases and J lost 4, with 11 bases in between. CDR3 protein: CSVRAQGTEAFF. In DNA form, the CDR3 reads TGCAGCGTTAGGGCCCAGGGCACTGAAGCTTTCTTT.

Here the CDR3 reads CAWSVGQHSNQPQHF. CDR3 in DNA: TGTGCCTGGAGTGTAGGGCAGCATAGCAATCAGCCCCAGCATTTT. The rearrangement links TRBV30 to TRBJ1-5; no clear D. This CDR3 contains 15 residues. Trimming shortened V by 0 bases and J by 0 bases, and 9 bases separated the two germline ends. CDR1 and CDR2 (germline): GTSNPN, SVGIG (reference sequence).

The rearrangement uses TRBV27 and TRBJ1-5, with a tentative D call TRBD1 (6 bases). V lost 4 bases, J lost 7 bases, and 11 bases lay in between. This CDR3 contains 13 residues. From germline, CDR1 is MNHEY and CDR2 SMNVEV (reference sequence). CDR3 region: CASSYGGDQPQHF. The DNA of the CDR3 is TGTGCCAGCAGTTACGGGGGCGACCAGCCCCAGCATTTT.

CDR3 amino acids: CSVEDRDRDLANTEAFF. The CDR3 DNA sequence: TGCAGCGTTGAAGATCGGGACAGGGACCTTGCGAACACTGAAGCTTTCTTT. The rearrangement links TRBV29-1 to TRBJ1-1; 9 positions agree with TRBD1. Germline CDR1 and CDR2: SQVTM and ANQGSEA. The CDR3 contains 17 residues. The V segment lost 0 bases and the J segment 1 base; nucleotides outside the gene matches: 9.